Included here is one T cell receptor (beta chain) sequence, with context. The sample is drawn from a study of shared clonotypes between healthy human individuals. The method was immunoSEQ multiplex PCR; TCRdb's version includes in-frame clones alone and lacks a portion of them. The sample records about 490,000 clones, about 85% being singletons. The V and J ends lost 0 bases and 8 bases respectively, with 16 bases between them. This CDR3 region has 16 residues. CDR1 LGHNA and CDR2 YSLEER come from the germline V gene. The gene calls are TRBV4-3 and TRBJ2-2, with a weak D call TRBD1 (5 bases). The source is a woman in her forties in good health. Some clones in this sample may be carry-over from other donors' samples. The specimen sequenced was PBMCs. The CDR3 coding sequence is TGCGCCAGCAGCCAAGATATACAGGAGCGATCGGGGGAGCTGTTTTTT. This codes for CASSQDIQERSGELFF.